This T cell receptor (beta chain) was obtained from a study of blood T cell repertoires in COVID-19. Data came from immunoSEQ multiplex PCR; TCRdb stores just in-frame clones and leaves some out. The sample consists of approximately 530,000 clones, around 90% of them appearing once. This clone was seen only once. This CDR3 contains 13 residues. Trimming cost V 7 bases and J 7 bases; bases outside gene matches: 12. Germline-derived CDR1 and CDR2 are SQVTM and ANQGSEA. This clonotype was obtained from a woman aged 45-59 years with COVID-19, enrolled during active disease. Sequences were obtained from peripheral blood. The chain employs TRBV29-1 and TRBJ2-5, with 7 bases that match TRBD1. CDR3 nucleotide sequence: TGCAGCGCTGTGGGACAGCTAGATGCGACCCAGTACTTC. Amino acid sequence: CSAVGQLDATQYF.